The 12 T cell receptor beta chains below were found in one sample sequenced in a study of glioma-infiltrating T cells. Amplification of TCR alpha and beta CDR3 regions from RNA used iRepertoire nested multiplex PCR. TCRdb reanalysed the multiplex PCR reads using MiXCR and keeps one entry per CDR3 protein. Of 150,000 or so distinct CDR3 sequences listed, more than 35% are singletons. The specimen sequenced was glioma tissue, nonneoplastic brain tissue, or PBMCs (not recorded which). The receptors were gathered from a human donor with low-grade glioma or glioblastoma, undergoing nonglioma brain surgery, or in good health (not recorded which).

This clonotype has more than one count but fewer than ten. The chain carries TRBV7-2 and TRBJ2-2, with D maybe TRBD2 (5 bases). V lost 2 bases to trimming and J lost 5 bases, with 6 bases between them. The length of the CDR3 is 13 residues. CDR1 is SGHTA and CDR2 is FQGNSA in the germline V gene. The CDR3 DNA reads as TGTGCCAGCAGCTTAAGGGAGACCGGGGAGCTGTTTTTT. Translation: CASSLRETGELFF.

The chain joins TRBV7-2 to TRBJ2-5; 9 positions match TRBD1. V was clipped by 1 base and J by 7 bases; unmatched bases: 10. Germline CDR1 reads SGHTA; CDR2 reads FQGNSA. The CDR3 sequence is 16 residues long. CDR3 protein: CASSLGPTGGDGTQYF. CDR3 nucleotides: TGTGCCAGCAGCTTAGGGCCTACAGGGGGCGACGGGACCCAGTACTTC.

This clonotype was picked up many times. This chain joins TRBV15 and TRBJ2-1, with D possibly being TRBD1 or TRBD2 (5 bases each). Germline values: CDR1 LNHNV, CDR2 YYDKDF (reference sequence). The CDR3 consists of 14 residues. Deletions cut 0 bases from V and 7 bases from J, with 10 bases between. CDR3 loop: CATSREGPRNEQFF. In DNA form, the CDR3 reads TGTGCCACCAGCAGAGAGGGACCGCGGAATGAGCAGTTCTTC. The whole variable domain, remainder taken from reference TRBV15 and TRBJ2-1, is DAMVIQNPRYQVTQFGKPVTLSCSQTLNHNVMYWYQQKSSQAPKLLFHYYDKDFNNEADTPDNFQSRRPNTSFCFLDIRSPGLGDTAMYLCATSREGPRNEQFFGPGTRLTVL.

The rearrangement links TRBV20-1 to TRBJ2-7, with a weak D call TRBD2 (5 bases). The germline V gene encodes CDR1 DFQATT and CDR2 SNEGSKA (reference sequence). The ends were cut back, 0 bases at V and 5 bases at J, with 20 bases in the middle. The CDR3 spans 16 residues. The CDR3 DNA reads as TGCAGTGCTAGAGATGAACCAGCGGATAGTTGGCACGAGCAGTACTTC. Translated, it gives CSARDEPADSWHEQYF.

On this clonotype: At one boundary the junction diverges from the germline segment, which might be a read error. The rearrangement joins TRBV6-1 to TRBJ2-7; TRBD1 is a possible D gene (5 bases). Germline V gives CDR1 MNHNS, CDR2 SASEGT. CDR3 length: 15 amino acids. CDR3 in DNA: TGTGCCAGCAGAAAGTTGGGGCAGACGAACTACGAGGAGTACTTC. It specifies CASRKLGQTNYEEYF.

In regard to this clonotype: One junction end does not reproduce the germline sequence, and a read error may be involved. The chain recombines TRBV6-2 or TRBV6-3 with TRBJ2-6, with 7 bases aligning to TRBD1. The CDR3 is 15 amino acids. Germline V gives CDR1 MNHEY, CDR2 SVGEGT. CDR3 residues: CASTKGGSGANVLIF. The DNA for the CDR3 is TGTGCCAGCACAAAAGGGGGCTCTGGGGCCAACGTCCTGATTTTC.

The genes are TRBV12-3 or TRBV12-4 and TRBJ1-1; tentatively, D is TRBD1 (5 bases). CDR3 length: 14 amino acids. The ends were cut back, 4 bases at V and 4 bases at J, with 13 bases in the middle. The CDR3 sequence: CASSSSGGITEAFF. DNA of the CDR3: TGTGCCAGCAGTTCCTCCGGGGGTATCACTGAAGCTTTCTTT.

The chain combines TRBV3-1 with TRBJ2-3; D unclear. The CDR3 extends over 12 amino acids. The germline V and J ends were trimmed by 0 bases and 7 bases, with 5 bases remaining between them. Germline V gene data show CDR1 as LGHDT and CDR2 as YNNKEL (reference sequence). The CDR3 sequence: CASSQDQNTQYF. CDR3 bases: TGTGCCAGCAGCCAAGATCAGAATACGCAGTATTTT.

In regard to this clonotype: This could be a read error, since a much larger clone is one nucleotide away. V gene TRBV18 combines with J gene TRBJ2-3; D is possibly TRBD2 (5 bases). Per the germline V gene, CDR1 is KGHSH and CDR2 is LQKENI. The CDR3 loop spans 14 amino acids. CDR3 DNA sequence: TGTGCCAGCTCACCATCAGGACTCACAGATACGCATTATTTT. Translated: CASSPSGLTDTHYF. The full variable domain, in which reference TRBV18 and TRBJ2-3 provide the parts outside the CDR3, is NAGVMQNPRHLVRRRGQEARLRCSPMKGHSHVYWYRQLPEEGLKFMVYLQKENIIDESGMPKERFSAEFPKEGPSILRIQQVVRGDSAAYFCASSPSGLTDTHYFGPGTRLTVL.

This clonotype showed up many times. The V gene is TRBV25-1, the J gene TRBJ1-2, with 8 bases identical to TRBD1. Trimming took 1 base from V and 5 from J; bases not matched to a gene: 6. The V gene's germline CDR1 is MGHDK and CDR2 SYGVNS. The CDR3 spans 15 residues. CDR3 amino acids: CASSESGTGFYGYTF. The CDR3 DNA is TGTGCCAGCAGTGAATCGGGGACAGGATTTTATGGCTACACCTTC.

The V and J genes are TRBV30 and TRBJ1-2; 7 bases fit TRBD1. The J segment lost 8 bases and the V segment lost 4 bases, leaving 10 bases of the junction unmatched. The CDR3 loop spans 13 amino acids. Per the germline V gene, CDR1 is GTSNPN and CDR2 is SVGIG (reference sequence). The CDR3 loop reads CAWTRDSAGGYTF. The DNA of the CDR3 is TGTGCCTGGACCCGGGACAGTGCGGGAGGCTACACCTTC.

This clonotype was detected a few times. The V call is TRBV9, the J call TRBJ2-7, with D perhaps given as TRBD1 or TRBD2 (5 bases each). The CDR3 covers 13 residues. Per the germline V gene, CDR1 is SGDLS and CDR2 is YYNGEE. V shed 2 bases and J shed 6 bases, with 12 bases lying between them. The CDR3 region has the DNA TGTGCCAGCAGCGTGGGACCTACAGGCGAGCAGTACTTC. It codes for CASSVGPTGEQYF.